A single T cell receptor beta chain is shown here with its context. Its antigen is still unknown. The repertoire was sequenced with immunoSEQ multiplex PCR; TCRdb's copy has only in-frame clones and lacks some. The repertoire holds approximately 1,000,000 clones, with approximately 75% as singletons. The sample belongs to a study of shared clonotypes between healthy human individuals. Study-level results: Sequencing depth was expected to influence donor clonotype sharing. Sharing across four donors was seen in around 5% of naive CD4 clonotypes. Researchers sampled blood only, noting tissue repertoires likely differ.

The CDR3 runs to 14 residues. From germline, CDR1 is MGHDK and CDR2 SYGVNS. V lost 2 bases and J 2 bases, leaving 6 bases between the germline ends. The clonotype originates from a man between 18 and 35 years old in good health. Some clones in this sample may be carry-over from other donors' samples. This chain joins TRBV25-1 and TRBJ1-4; D gene ambiguous. Sequenced: memory CD4+ T cells from PBMCs. Subset of the sample: CD45RA-negative fraction. CDR3 sequence (DNA): TGTGCCAGCAGTGAAAGCCAGACTAATGAAAAACTGTTTTTT. It is translated as CASSESQTNEKLFF. Drawing the rest from reference TRBV25-1 and TRBJ1-4, the complete variable domain is EADIYQTPRYLVIGTGKKITLECSQTMGHDKMYWYQQDPGMELHLIHYSYGVNSTEKGDLSSESTVSRIRTEHFPLTLESARPSHTSQYLCASSESQTNEKLFFGSGTQLSVL.